This T cell receptor (beta chain) was found in a study of control samples from healthy donors and cancer patients. V shed 5 bases, J shed 4 bases, and the junction held 9 bases outside the gene matches. The V gene's germline CDR1 is SGHTA and CDR2 FQGTGA. There are 16 residues in the CDR3. The repertoire was sequenced with immunoSEQ multiplex PCR; TCRdb's copy has only in-frame clones and lacks some. This sample yields 200,000 or so clones, of which roughly 94% are seen a single time; about 1.6% belongs to the top ten. This chain uses TRBV7-3 with TRBJ2-3; 10 bases agree with TRBD1. This receptor was taken from a man aged 45 to 65 in good health. Sequenced sample: blood. The CDR3 reads CASSKSGQGYPDTQYF. Written as DNA, the CDR3 is TGTGCCAGCAGCAAATCGGGACAGGGGTATCCAGATACGCAGTATTTT.